This T cell receptor beta chain was captured in a study of tumor-infiltrating lymphocytes in primary liver carcinoma. Study information: Tumors measured roughly 4.2 to 10 cm and were stage T1-T3 N0M0. Findings and caveats of the study: Relative to tumor region pairs, the tumor-adjacent and tumor-blood pairs showed overlap that was lower.

A primer matching the constant region was used to make TCR beta cDNA from approximately 520 ng of total RNA. Nested multiplex PCR, run for three rounds with slightly modified ARM-PCR, yielded TCR beta libraries. The first two PCR rounds used TRBV1-TRBV30 primers with a Cbeta primer, roughly 10 cycles each. Each CDR3 protein gets one entry after TCRdb re-called the multiplex PCR reads with MiXCR. Seen here are about 310,000 distinct CDR3 sequences, 50% to 70% observed once, and the top ten hold about 9.4%. Germline values: CDR1 DFQATT, CDR2 SNEGSKA (reference sequence). The V gene end was trimmed by 0 bases and the J gene end by 4 bases; junction bases not matched to a gene: 9. There are 16 residues in the CDR3. Note on this clonotype: Its antigen is as yet unknown.

It was unsorted whole blood that yielded blood RNA, and germline DNA was also extracted. The chain combines TRBV20-1 with TRBJ2-1; 7 bases map to TRBD2. The sample consisted of peripheral blood. The sequence was obtained from a man aged 40-49 years with primary liver carcinoma and hepatitis B virus infection. CDR3 DNA: TGCAGTGCTAGAGAGCCGGGACTATCACTTTACAATGAGCAGTTCTTC. This sequence encodes CSAREPGLSLYNEQFF.